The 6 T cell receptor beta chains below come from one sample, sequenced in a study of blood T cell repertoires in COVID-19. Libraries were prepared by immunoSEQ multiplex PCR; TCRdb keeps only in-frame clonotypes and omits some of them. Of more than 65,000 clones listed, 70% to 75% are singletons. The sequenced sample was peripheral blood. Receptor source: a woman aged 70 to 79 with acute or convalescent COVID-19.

CDR3 residues: CASTPGQSYEQYF. The CDR3 DNA follows: TGTGCCAGCACCCCGGGACAGTCCTACGAGCAGTACTTC. This chain links TRBV7-9 with TRBJ2-7; 7 positions agree with TRBD1. Trimming took 7 bases from V and 1 from J; bases not matched to a gene: 4. Germline CDR1 is SEHNR and CDR2 is FQNEAQ (reference sequence). The CDR3 runs 13 residues.

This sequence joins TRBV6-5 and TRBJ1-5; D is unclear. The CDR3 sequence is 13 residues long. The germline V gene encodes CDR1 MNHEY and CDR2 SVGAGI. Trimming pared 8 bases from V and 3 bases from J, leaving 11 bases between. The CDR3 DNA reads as TGTGCCAGCCGGGAGTTGGTCAATCAGCCCCAGCATTTT. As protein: CASRELVNQPQHF.

The CDR3 loop reads CASSSWKEGAEAFF. The CDR3 region has the DNA TGCGCCAGCAGCTCATGGAAAGAGGGGGCTGAAGCTTTCTTT. The rearrangement links TRBV5-1 to TRBJ1-1; possibly TRBD1 for D (6 bases). Germline V gene lookup returns CDR1 SGHRS and CDR2 YFSETQ. V lost 3 bases and J 6 bases, leaving 15 bases between the germline ends. The CDR3 consists of 14 residues.

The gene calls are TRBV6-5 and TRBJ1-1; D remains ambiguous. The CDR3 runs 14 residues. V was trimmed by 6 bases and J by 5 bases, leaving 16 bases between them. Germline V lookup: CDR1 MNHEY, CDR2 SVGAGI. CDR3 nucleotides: TGTGCCAGCAGCCCCGGGGTCCTTCCGACTGAAGCTTTCTTT. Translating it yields CASSPGVLPTEAFF.

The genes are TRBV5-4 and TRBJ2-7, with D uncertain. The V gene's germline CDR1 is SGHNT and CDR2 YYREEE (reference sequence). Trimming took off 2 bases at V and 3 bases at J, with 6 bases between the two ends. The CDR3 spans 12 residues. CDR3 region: CASSFNSYEQYF. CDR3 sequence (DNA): TGTGCCAGCAGCTTTAACAGCTACGAGCAGTACTTC. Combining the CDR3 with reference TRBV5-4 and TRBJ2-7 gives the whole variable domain ETGVTQSPTHLIKTRGQQVTLRCSSQSGHNTVSWYQQALGQGPQFIFQYYREEENGRGNFPPRFSGLQFPNYSSELNVNALELDDSALYLCASSFNSYEQYFGPGTRLTVT.

The CDR3: CASSLVGPGGNTIYF. CDR3 nucleotide sequence: TGTGCCAGCAGTTTAGTCGGCCCGGGTGGAAACACCATATATTTT. The chain has TRBV28 and TRBJ1-3; D uncertain. In germline, CDR1 is MDHEN, CDR2 SYDVKM. The V end lost 2 bases, the J end lost 3 bases, and 11 bases lay between the germline ends. The CDR3 has 15 residues.